The following is a T cell receptor beta chain sequence with its context. This clone was detected only once. The antigen it binds to is not known. No base qualities exist here, and no much larger clone lies one base off it. Libraries came from the immunoSEQ multiplex PCR assay. A mixture of 60 forward primers for TCR Vbeta segments and 13 reverse primers for TCR Jbeta segments was used in the multiplex PCR. The CDR3 region of rearranged TCR beta genes was amplified from genomic DNA with a multiplex PCR assay. Amplified TCR beta libraries were sequenced as 87-base-pair reads on the Illumina HiSeq System. As for how the authors treated the data: In a later analysis, some 80 million unique TCR beta chains were counted across the 650 to 750 repertoires, and roughly 11 million of these chains were shared by at least two donors. Raw reads were error-corrected and collapsed into unique sequences by a nearest-neighbor algorithm in which closely related sequences were merged to remove PCR and sequencing errors. V, D and J gene segments were assigned by aligning CDR3 sequences to IMGT reference sequences. For a sequence to be retained, a match of at least six nucleotides was required to both a V gene segment and a J gene segment. A rearrangement was called productive if the CDR3 had no stop codons and remained in frame with V and J, and every other rearrangement was called non-productive. CDR3 was defined according to IMGT convention as the region running from the second conserved V-encoded cysteine to the conserved J-encoded phenylalanine. The earlier analysis of some 540 of the donors excluded any sequence lacking an unambiguous match to a single V gene segment. In an earlier analysis of some 590 of the donors, a V segment was called functional when productive rearrangements were above 56.7%, and segregating when the standard deviation between donors exceeded 5%. A statistical classification framework was built for diagnosing cytomegalovirus status from the catalog of TCR beta chain sequences. In a later analysis, V and J genes were assigned by comparing TCR nucleotide sequences against IMGT/GENE-DB human TR gene sequences. In a later analysis, CDR3 sequences and most-parsimonious VDJ recombination scenarios were assigned using the TCRdist pipeline. In a later analysis, each TCR beta chain was defined by its CDR3 amino acid sequence together with its V-gene family, and reads without a unique V-gene family were excluded. A later analysis removed over 500 highly shared, low-generation-probability nucleotide sequences to deal with suspected cross-contamination and a sequencing artifact. For each public chain, a later analysis derived a clonal expansion index from normalized ranks of inferred template counts within each repertoire. Generation probabilities in a later analysis came from a VDJ recombination model fitted to out-of-frame rearrangements, and those results were checked against IGoR. A later analysis scored TCR-TCR, TCR-HLA and TCR-CMV co-occurrence with hypergeometric tests, applying a repertoire-size bias correction to TCR pairs. To estimate false discovery rates, a later analysis permuted the HLA or CMV assignments 20 times. A later analysis grouped co-occurring TCRs with DBSCAN, adding TCRdist sequence similarity when clustering within HLA-allele-positive subsets. Repertoires with fewer than 30,000 or more than 120,000 public chains, plus five repertoires with anomalous nucleotide sharing, were excluded from co-occurrence clustering. The table was pulled from immuneACCESS by TCRdb, which kept in-frame rearrangements only. Such tables lose some clones; where checked, under half of the loss comes from unresolved V genes, and the rest has no known cause. The V and J calls and the clone size are those of that table, but D and trimming were determined from the DNA. This sample lists 99,000 or so clones; about four fifths were detected once. Roughly 1.2% of the sample is in the top ten clones.

The source of the sample is a study of cytomegalovirus exposure and HLA in healthy donors (dated 2017 in TCRdb). Background on the whole study: An earlier analysis of roughly 630 of the donors reported about 290 Gb of sequence data and some 120 million unique TCR beta sequences from roughly 180 million T cells. Around 330 gigabases of sequencing data and 91 million or so unique TCR sequences made up an early release that covered approximately 700 HLA-typed donors. The genetic ancestry cluster associated with self-reported Caucasian donors included 80% to 90% of the 398 genotyped donors. The study aimed to test whether signatures of past pathogen exposure could be identified by cataloging public T cell receptors. Using immunosequencing, the study profiled T cell repertoires from roughly 650 subjects and related those repertoires to cytomegalovirus serostatus. Besides the first cohort of under 700 subjects, a separate validation cohort made up of some 110 different subjects was used. The study combined high-throughput TCR immunosequencing, statistical association of individual TCRs with disease status, and machine learning to predict cytomegalovirus infection status. A later analysis re-analyzed previously published TCR beta repertoires from 666 donors and added high-resolution HLA genotyping to study TCR occurrence patterns. The later analysis used no new phenotypic data to find candidate immune exposures, relying instead on TCR beta sequences and their occurrence across donors. An earlier analysis of 500 to 750 of the donors applied high-throughput TCR beta sequencing to assess whether each TCR beta V gene segment acted as functional or pseudogenic. Alongside the repertoire data, information on donor age, sex, ethnicity and CMV serostatus was compiled. A later genetic analysis took genome-wide SNP genotypes for 398 of the 666 donors and used that subset as a discovery cohort. Every repertoire in the discovery cohort had been generated on one and the same sequencing platform. HLA typing included class I and class II loci at four-digit resolution. The number of typed donors differed by locus: roughly 629-630 for A, B, C, DRB1 and DQB1; some 500 for DQA1; over 600 for DPA1; and some 430 for DPB1. Because of strong linkage in the cohort, five DR-DQ haplotypes were treated as single units for association and clustering. Across roughly 420 genotyped donors of the cohort, an average of about 200,000 unique TCR beta nucleotide sequences per donor were sequenced, and 15% to 20% of those sequences were non-productive. Study-wide conclusions, independent of this receptor: At a false discovery rate of 0.05, a later analysis linked 16,951 TCR beta sequences to specific HLA alleles. Most CMV-associated TCR beta chains appeared to be HLA-restricted in a later analysis, and the HLA associations seemed to be driven largely by CMV exposure. Only TCR beta chains were sequenced in this cohort, and the absence of alpha or paired-chain data limited detectable features. According to a later genetic analysis, donors in an Asian-associated ancestry cluster had fewer N-insertions in productive TCRs than the roughly 700-donor mean. In a later analysis, several top co-occurrence clusters were reported to appear linked to parvovirus B19, influenza, CMV and Epstein-Barr virus. In vitro tests confirmed that three of the cytomegalovirus-associated TCR beta chains recognize cytomegalovirus antigens. The earlier analysis of 587 of the donors excluded around 17 rarely observed V segments, including chromosome 9 orphons, because counts were too low. CMV serostatus was the only immune exposure information available for the cohort. Linkage disequilibrium might explain the correlated functional status among segregating V segments, but an unknown experimental factor could not be ruled out. Strong co-occurrence of HLA alleles, especially DR and DQ, made assigning TCR associations to individual alleles difficult. Some IMGT-functional V segments, including TRBV6-2 and TRBV6-3, could not be distinguished by the 87-base-pair reads and were therefore excluded. The authors suggested that the approach could potentially be generalized to other disease states and immunological phenotypes. In a later genetic analysis, a missense DCLRE1C variant was associated with V-gene and J-gene trimming of TCR beta chains, and the association was replicated in an independent cohort. Cytomegalovirus status was reported to be diagnosed by the classifier with high specificity and sensitivity in both the original and validation cohorts. A further reported finding was that TCR beta sequences accurately predicted the HLA-A and HLA-B alleles for most subjects in the first cohort. Sequencing depth was assumed to be roughly uniform across donors in the presence/absence analyses, though that assumption may not hold. HLA typing was unavailable for some donors at each locus, so association tests used only the typed subset. A later analysis found that HLA-associated TCR beta chains were more clonally expanded and had lower generation probabilities than equally common non-associated chains. Most TCR sequences were seen in very few donors, while some public TCRs were found in many individuals. The study listed around 160 TCR beta chains as associated with cytomegalovirus. A cluster of highly shared sequence variants was judged likely to represent a technical artifact of the sequencing pipeline. In a later analysis, the rate of TCR association differed among HLA loci, with DRB1 alleles having the most associated TCRs and HLA-C alleles having the fewest. Broadly in line with IMGT annotations, most TCR beta V segments showed up in productive rearrangements about 87% or about 30% of the time in an earlier analysis of roughly 590 of the donors.

CDR1 and CDR2 are drawn from the germline V gene: MDHEN, SYDVKM. The CDR3 spans 15 residues, from the cysteine through the phenylalanine. The entry retains the CDR3 DNA only, 45 bases that are in frame from base 1. After removal of 5 bases from V and 2 bases from J, the junction retains 6 bases not matched to a gene. The cohort consisted of 600 or so healthy bone marrow donors. Cohort members were all nominally healthy when sampled, although unrecorded immune exposures were likely present. The donor tested CMV seronegative, placing the donor among the 300 to 400 seronegative members of the cohort. Each donor provided a peripheral blood sample, and peripheral blood mononuclear cells were used for TCR beta sequencing. Genomic DNA extraction from the blood cell samples was performed with the Qiagen DNeasy Blood Extraction Kit.

This TCR derives from a man in his forties in good health and CMV-seronegative. The sequence is built from TRBV28 and TRBJ2-1; TRBD2 fits 7 bases in the junction. The sequenced material came from PBMCs. The DNA reads TGTGCCAGCAGTCCAAAGACTAGCACCTACAATGAGCAGTTCTTC. It encodes CASSPKTSTYNEQFF.